In this sample, the clone carrying this T cell receptor beta chain turned up many times. Its target is not known. The read stops 3 residues short of the end of the CDR3; the missing end is completed from the germline J gene. The germline gives CDR1 DFQATT, CDR2 SNEGSKA (reference sequence). This CDR3 comprises 18 residues. With 2 bases clipped from V and 0 bases from J, the junction kept 12 bases outside the gene matches. This sample is drawn from a study of T cell clonality in common variable immunodeficiency. Here immunoSEQ multiplex PCR was the method, and the copy in TCRdb shows in-frame clones only, minus some. Listed for the sample are 55,000 or so clones, none seen a single time. Notes on the study in general: The cause of increased CVID clonality remains unclear without subpopulation sequencing. Repertoire-complication correlations in CVID were limited by patient heterogeneity. Fewer deletions and N-nucleotide insertions were reportedly seen in common variable immunodeficiency TCR beta sequences.

Sequenced sample: peripheral blood mononuclear cells. The sequence was collected from a person aged 18-70 years in good health. The chain couples TRBV20-1 to TRBJ2-3; 9 nucleotides agree with TRBD1. The covered CDR3 bases are TGCAGTGCTAGAAGAGCCGGGACAGGGCGAGCTAGCACAGATACG. It specifies CSARRAGTGRASTDT. The whole CDR3 is CSARRAGTGRASTDTQYF.